The entry that follows covers one TCR beta chain sequence. The antigen remains undetermined. Sequencing was performed with immunoSEQ multiplex PCR; in TCRdb, only in-frame clones are kept and a portion is missing. The sample has about 490,000 clones; 79% are singletons. Germline V CDR1 and CDR2: LGHNA, YSLEER. The CDR3 extends over 15 amino acids. The germline V and J ends were trimmed by 1 base and 2 bases, with 12 bases remaining between them. The sample belongs to a study of shared clonotypes between healthy human individuals. Study outcomes and limitations: Sampling included only blood; tissue repertoires likely differ.

The genes are TRBV4-3 and TRBJ2-7; D is undetermined. The material sequenced was PBMCs. The clonotype originates from a woman in her forties in good health. Some clones in this sample may be carry-over from other donors' samples. The CDR3 here is CASSQVIGSTYEQYF. CDR3 nucleotide sequence: TGCGCCAGCAGCCAAGTGATCGGTAGTACCTACGAGCAGTACTTC.